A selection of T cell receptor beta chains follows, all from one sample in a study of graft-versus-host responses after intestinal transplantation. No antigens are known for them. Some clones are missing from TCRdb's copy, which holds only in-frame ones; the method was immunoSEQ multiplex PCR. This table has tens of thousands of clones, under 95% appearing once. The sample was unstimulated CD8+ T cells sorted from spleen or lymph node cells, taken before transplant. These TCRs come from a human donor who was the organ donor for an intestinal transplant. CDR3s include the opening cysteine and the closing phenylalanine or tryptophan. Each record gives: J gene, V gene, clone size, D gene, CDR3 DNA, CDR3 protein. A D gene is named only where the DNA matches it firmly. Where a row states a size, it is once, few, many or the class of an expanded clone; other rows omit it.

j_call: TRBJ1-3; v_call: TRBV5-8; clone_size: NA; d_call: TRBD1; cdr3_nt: TGTGCCAGCAGCTTAGGGACAGGCCTCTTCTCTGGAAACACCATATATTTT; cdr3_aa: CASSLGTGLFSGNTIYF
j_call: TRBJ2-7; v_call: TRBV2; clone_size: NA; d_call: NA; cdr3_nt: TGTGCCAGCAGTGAAGGAGCCAGATGGTCATACGAGCAGTACTTC; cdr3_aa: CASSEGARWSYEQYF
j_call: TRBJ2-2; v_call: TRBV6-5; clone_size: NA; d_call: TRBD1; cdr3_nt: TGTGCCAGCAGTAGGACAGGGGTTACCGGGGAGCTGTTTTTT; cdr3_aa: CASSRTGVTGELFF
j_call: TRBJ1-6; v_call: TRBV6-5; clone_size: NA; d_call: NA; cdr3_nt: TGTGCCAGCAGTGGGTCAACAGAAACCAATTCACCCCTCCACTTT; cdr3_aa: CASSGSTETNSPLHF
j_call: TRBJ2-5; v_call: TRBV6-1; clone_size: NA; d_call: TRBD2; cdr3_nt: TGTGCCAGCAGTGGACTAGCGGGGGGGCCAGAGACCCAATACTTC; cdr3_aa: CASSGLAGGPETQYF
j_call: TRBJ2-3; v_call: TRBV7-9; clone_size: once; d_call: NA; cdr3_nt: TGTGCCAGCAGCTTCGTAAAAAGCAGCACAGATACGCAGTATTTT; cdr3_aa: CASSFVKSSTDTQYF
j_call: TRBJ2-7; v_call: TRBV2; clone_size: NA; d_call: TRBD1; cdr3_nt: TGTGCCAGCAGTGCATGGCAGGGGGCCTACGAGCAGTACTTC; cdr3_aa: CASSAWQGAYEQYF
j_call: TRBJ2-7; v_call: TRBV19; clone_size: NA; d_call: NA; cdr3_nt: TGTGCCAGTAGTCTAGCTATAACGGGGGATGGAACCTACGAGCAGTACTTC; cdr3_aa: CASSLAITGDGTYEQYF
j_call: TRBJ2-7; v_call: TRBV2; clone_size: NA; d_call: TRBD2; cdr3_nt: TGTGCCAGCAGTGAGAGGCTAGCGGGGGGCACATCCTACGAGCAGTACTTC; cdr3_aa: CASSERLAGGTSYEQYF
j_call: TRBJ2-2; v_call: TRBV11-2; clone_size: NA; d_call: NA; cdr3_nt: TGTGCCAGCAGCGATCCCCGGGATCGGGGCACCGGGGAGCTGTTTTTT; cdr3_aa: CASSDPRDRGTGELFF
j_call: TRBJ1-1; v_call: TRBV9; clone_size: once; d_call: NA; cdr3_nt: TGTGCCAGCAGCGTAGGGGCGGGGGCCACTGAAGCTTTCTTT; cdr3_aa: CASSVGAGATEAFF
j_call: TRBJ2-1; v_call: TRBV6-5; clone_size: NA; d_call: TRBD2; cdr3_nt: TGTGCCAGCAGCCAAGCTAGCGGATATTACAATGAGCAGTTCTTC; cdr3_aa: CASSQASGYYNEQFF
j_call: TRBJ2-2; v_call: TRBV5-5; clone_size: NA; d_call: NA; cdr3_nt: TGTGCCAGCAGCCCCTTTGTAGCGAACACCGGGGAGCTGTTTTTT; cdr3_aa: CASSPFVANTGELFF
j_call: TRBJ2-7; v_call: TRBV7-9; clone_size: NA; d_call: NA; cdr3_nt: TGTGCCAGCAGCTTAGGAGGACACGAGCAGTACTTC; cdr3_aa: CASSLGGHEQYF
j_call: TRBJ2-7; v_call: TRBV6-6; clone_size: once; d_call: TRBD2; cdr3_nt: TGTGCCAGCAGTTACAGTAGGGAGGGGTACGAGCAGTACTTC; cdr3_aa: CASSYSREGYEQYF
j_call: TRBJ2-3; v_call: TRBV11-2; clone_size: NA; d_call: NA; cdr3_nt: TGTGCCAGCAACCCCCCCGTTGCTAGCGTGGATACGCAGTATTTT; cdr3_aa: CASNPPVASVDTQYF
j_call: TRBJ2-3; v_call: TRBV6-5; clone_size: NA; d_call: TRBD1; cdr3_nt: TGTGCCAGCAGTTATGTAGGGGGCAAAGATACGCAGTATTTT; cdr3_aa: CASSYVGGKDTQYF
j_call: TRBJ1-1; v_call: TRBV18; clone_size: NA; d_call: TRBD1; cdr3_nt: TGTGCCAGCACAACAACAGGGGGCACCTTGAACACTGAAGCTTTCTTT; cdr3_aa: CASTTTGGTLNTEAFF
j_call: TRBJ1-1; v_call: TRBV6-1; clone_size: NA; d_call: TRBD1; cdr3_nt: TGTGCCAGCAGTGAAGAGGGGACAGGGAACACTGAAGCTTTCTTT; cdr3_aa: CASSEEGTGNTEAFF
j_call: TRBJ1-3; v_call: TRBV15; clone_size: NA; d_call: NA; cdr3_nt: TGTGCCACCAGCACCACTCGGGGATTGAGCTCTGGAAACACCATATATTTT; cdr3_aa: CATSTTRGLSSGNTIYF
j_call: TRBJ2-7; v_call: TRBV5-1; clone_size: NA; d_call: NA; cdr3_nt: TGCGCCAGCAGCTTGGGGCCTTGGGTTCACGAGCAGTACTTC; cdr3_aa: CASSLGPWVHEQYF
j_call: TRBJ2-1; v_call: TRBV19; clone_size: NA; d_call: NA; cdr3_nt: TGTGCCAGTAGCATAACATTTGGGGTTCAATACAATGAGCAGTTCTTC; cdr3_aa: CASSITFGVQYNEQFF
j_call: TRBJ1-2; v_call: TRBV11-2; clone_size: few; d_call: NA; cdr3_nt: TGTGCCAGCAGCTTAGAGATGGGTATATATGGCTACACCTTC; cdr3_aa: CASSLEMGIYGYTF
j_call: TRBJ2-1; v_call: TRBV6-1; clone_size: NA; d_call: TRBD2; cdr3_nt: TGTGCCAGCAGTGAAATTGGGACTAGCTCCTACAATGAGCAGTTCTTC; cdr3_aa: CASSEIGTSSYNEQFF
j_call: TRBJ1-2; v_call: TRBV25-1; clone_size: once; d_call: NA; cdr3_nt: TGTGCCAGCAGTGAATTCGGGGTCTATGGCTACACCTTC; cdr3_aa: CASSEFGVYGYTF